These T cell receptor beta chains were read from a single sample in a study of blood T cell repertoires in COVID-19. TCRdb keeps only in-frame clones here, not all; method: immunoSEQ multiplex PCR. This table holds about 150,000 clones, 80% to 90% found once. Source material: peripheral blood. The source of these receptors is a man between 70 and 80 years old with acute or convalescent COVID-19. Both conserved end residues are part of each CDR3. D genes are given only for firm matches.

v_call d_call cdr3_aa
TRBV29-1 TRBD1 CSVSGNRGYEQYF
TRBV11-2 TRBD1 CASSIGQGVYGYTF
TRBV9 TRBD1 CASSAQGGNTEAFF
TRBV6-1 . CASSEDQNYNSPLHF
TRBV6-2/TRBV6-3 TRBD1 CASSKATGGNQPQHF
TRBV5-1 TRBD1 CASSSIPTGGGGEQFF
TRBV9 TRBD2 CASSVDRTSGSHEQYF
TRBV28 TRBD1 CASSFSTGSNSGNTIYF
TRBV6-6 . CASSSGDLSEETQYF
TRBV6-4 . CASSETGTGELFF